This entry is about one T cell receptor beta chain. What it binds is not known. Time point noted: patch test 3, about 24 weeks after DPC sensitization. Documented treatment: therapeutic diphenylcyclopropenone sensitization with weekly scalp DPC. Staff drew blood before applying each patch test. Total RNA was isolated from whole blood that had not been fractionated. This sample was taken from a study of human T cells and chemical hapten exposure. Findings and limits, study-wide: The study found that PT1 expanded TCR counts correlated positively with patch test score.

Trimming left V 3 bases short and J 7 bases short, with 9 bases between. The CDR3 covers 12 residues. TCRdb re-called the RACE reads through MiXCR, storing one row per CDR3 protein. The sample records 190,000 or so distinct CDR3 sequences, 20% to 25% being singletons. This TCR derives from a middle-aged woman with alopecia areata. Some clones in this sample may be carry-over from other donors' samples. The sample in question was whole blood, obtained in connection with sensitization to the hapten diphenylcyclopropenone (DPC). The chain couples TRBV12-3 or TRBV12-4 to TRBJ1-1; D gene unclear. This CDR3 reads CASSFFTGEAFF. In nucleotides, the CDR3 is TGTGCCAGCAGTTTTTTCACGGGTGAAGCTTTCTTT.